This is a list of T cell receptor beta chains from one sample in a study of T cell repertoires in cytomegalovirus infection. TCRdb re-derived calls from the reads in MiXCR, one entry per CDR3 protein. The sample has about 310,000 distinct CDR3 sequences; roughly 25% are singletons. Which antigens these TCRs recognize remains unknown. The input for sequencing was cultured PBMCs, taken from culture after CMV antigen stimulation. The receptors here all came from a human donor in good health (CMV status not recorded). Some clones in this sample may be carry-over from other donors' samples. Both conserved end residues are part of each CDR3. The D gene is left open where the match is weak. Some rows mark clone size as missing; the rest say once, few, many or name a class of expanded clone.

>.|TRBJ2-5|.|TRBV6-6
TGTGCCAGCATACGGAGCGGGCAAGAGACCCAGTACTTC
CASIRSGQETQYF
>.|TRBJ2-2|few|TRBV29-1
TGCAGCGTCGCAGTGAACACCGGGGAGCTGTTTTTT
CSVAVNTGELFF
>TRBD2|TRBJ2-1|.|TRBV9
TGTGCCAGCAGCGTCCAAGGACTAGCGGTCAATGAGCAGTTCTTC
CASSVQGLAVNEQFF
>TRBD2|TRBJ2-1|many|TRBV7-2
TGTGCCAGCAGCCCCAGCGGGAACCCCCACAATGAGCAGTTCTTC
CASSPSGNPHNEQFF
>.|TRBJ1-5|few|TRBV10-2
TGCGCCAGCAGTGAATTCGAGGGATCGGACCTGAATCAGCCCCAGCATTTT
CASSEFEGSDLNQPQHF
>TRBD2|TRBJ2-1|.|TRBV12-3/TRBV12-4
TGTGCCAGCGGGGGGGGGGCTAGCGGGAGCCAGTACAATGAGCAGTTCTTC
CASGGGASGSQYNEQFF
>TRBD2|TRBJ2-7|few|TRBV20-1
TGCAGTGCTAGACCCGCTAGCGGGGAAACCTCCTACGAGCAGTACTTC
CSARPASGETSYEQYF
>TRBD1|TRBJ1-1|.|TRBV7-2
TGTGCCAGCACCCCGGCCAGGGGGGAGGCTGAAGCTTTCTTT
CASTPARGEAEAFF
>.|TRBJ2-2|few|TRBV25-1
TGTGCCAGCAGTGCCCTTCCCGGGGAGAAGACCGGGGAGCTGTTTTTT
CASSALPGEKTGELFF
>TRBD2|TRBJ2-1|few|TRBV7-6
TGTGCCAGCAGCTCCCTTACCGGGACTAGCCCCGATGAGCAGTTCTTC
CASSSLTGTSPDEQFF
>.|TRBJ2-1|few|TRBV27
TGTGCCAGCAGTTTAGGGATACCAAGCTCCTACAATGAGCAGTTCTTC
CASSLGIPSSYNEQFF
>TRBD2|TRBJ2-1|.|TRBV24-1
TGTGCCACCAGTGATTCCTCGGGACTAGCGGCTAATGAGCAGTTCTTC
CATSDSSGLAANEQFF
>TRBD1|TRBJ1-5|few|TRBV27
TGTGCCAGCAGTGAAACAGGGGATCAGCCCCAGCATTTT
CASSETGDQPQHF
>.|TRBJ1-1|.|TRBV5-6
TGTGCCAGCAGCTTGCAGAACATGAACACTGAAGCTTTCTTT
CASSLQNMNTEAFF
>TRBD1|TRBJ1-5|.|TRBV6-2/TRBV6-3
TGTGCCAGCAGTCGACAGGGATGGAGCAATCAGCCCCAGCATTTT
CASSRQGWSNQPQHF
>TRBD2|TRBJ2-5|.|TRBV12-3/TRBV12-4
TGTGCCAGCAGTCGGACTAGCACTCAAGAGACCCAGTACTTC
CASSRTSTQETQYF
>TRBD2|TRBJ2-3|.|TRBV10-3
TGTGCCATCAGCGGGGAAGCGGGAGTGGCAGATACGCAGTATTTT
CAISGEAGVADTQYF
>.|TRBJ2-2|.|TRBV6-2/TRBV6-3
TGTGCCAGCAGGTTGGGTTTAAACACCGGGGAGCTGTTTTTT
CASRLGLNTGELFF
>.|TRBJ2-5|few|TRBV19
TGTGCCAGTAGTGTTCCGGGACAAGAGACCCAGTACTTC
CASSVPGQETQYF
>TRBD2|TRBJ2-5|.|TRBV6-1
TGTGCCAGCAAGGAGAGAAGGCTAGCGGGAGAGGCCGAGTACTTC
CASKERRLAGEAEYF
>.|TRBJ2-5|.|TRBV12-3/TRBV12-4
TGTGCCAGCAGACCTAAGGTTTTCGAGACCCAGTACTTC
CASRPKVFETQYF
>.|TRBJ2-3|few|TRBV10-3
TGTGCCACCAACCGGGACAACACAGATACGCAGTATTTT
CATNRDNTDTQYF
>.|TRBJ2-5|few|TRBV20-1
TGCAGTGCTAGCCCGGGAGGGGGCACCCAGTACTTC
CSASPGGGTQYF
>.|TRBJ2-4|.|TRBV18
TGTGCCAGCTCACTCGGAGGGAGCCTTCGAGAAAACATTCAGTACTTC
CASSLGGSLRENIQYF
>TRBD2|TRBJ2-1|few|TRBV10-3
TGTGCCCACTCCCCCAGCGGGATCTTAAACAATGAGCAGTTCTTC
CAHSPSGILNNEQFF
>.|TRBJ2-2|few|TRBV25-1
TGTGCCAGCAGTGGAGTAGGGATGGTCGGGGAGCTGTTTTTT
CASSGVGMVGELFF
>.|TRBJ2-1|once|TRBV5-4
TGTGCCAGCAGCTTGTACACAGTTTACAATGAGCAGTTCTTC
CASSLYTVYNEQFF